This TCR beta chain was identified in a study of shared clonotypes between healthy human individuals. CDR3 length: 18 amino acids. Germline assignment: CDR1 MNHEY and CDR2 SMNVEV (reference sequence). V was clipped by 4 bases and J by 6 bases; unmatched bases: 17. Investigators spread the genomic DNA of each subset evenly over several immunoSEQ plates. Sequenced by immunoSEQ multiplex PCR; TCRdb stores in-frame clones only, minus some. The profile shows some 1,600,000 clones, approximately 98% of them singletons. The material sequenced was naive CD4+ T cells sorted from blood. Described subset: CD45RA+ positively selected. The genes are TRBV27 and TRBJ2-7, with 11 bases matching TRBD2. The sequence derives from a young man in good health. The CDR3 sequence: CASSSRVIAGGPLGEQYF. The CDR3 DNA follows: TGTGCCAGCAGTTCCCGAGTAATAGCGGGAGGGCCTTTGGGCGAGCAGTACTTC.